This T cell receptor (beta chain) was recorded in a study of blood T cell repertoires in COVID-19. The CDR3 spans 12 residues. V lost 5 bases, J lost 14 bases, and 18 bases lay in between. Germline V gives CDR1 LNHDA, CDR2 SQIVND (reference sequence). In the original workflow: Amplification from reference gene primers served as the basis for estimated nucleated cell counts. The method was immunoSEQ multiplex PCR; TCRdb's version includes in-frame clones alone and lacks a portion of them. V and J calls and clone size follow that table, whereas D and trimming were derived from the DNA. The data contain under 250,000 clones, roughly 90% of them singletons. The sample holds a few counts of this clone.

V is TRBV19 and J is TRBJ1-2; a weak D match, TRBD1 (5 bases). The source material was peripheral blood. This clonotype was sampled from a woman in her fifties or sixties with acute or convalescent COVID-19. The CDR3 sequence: CASSRQPPPKTF. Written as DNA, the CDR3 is TGTGCCAGTAGTCGACAGCCCCCCCCGAAGACCTTC.